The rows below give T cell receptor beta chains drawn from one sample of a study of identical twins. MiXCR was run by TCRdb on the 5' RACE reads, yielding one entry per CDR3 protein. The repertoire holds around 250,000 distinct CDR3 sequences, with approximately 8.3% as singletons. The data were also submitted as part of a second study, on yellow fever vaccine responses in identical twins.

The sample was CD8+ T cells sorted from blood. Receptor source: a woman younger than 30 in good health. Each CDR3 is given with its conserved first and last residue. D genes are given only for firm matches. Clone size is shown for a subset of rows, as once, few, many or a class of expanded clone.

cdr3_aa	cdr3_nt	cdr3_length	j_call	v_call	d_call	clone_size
CSASAGGLPYEQYF	TGCAGCGCCTCCGCAGGGGGGCTCCCCTACGAGCAGTACTTC	14	TRBJ2-7	TRBV29-1	.	many
CASSQAKLDGPVGYTF	TGCGCCAGCAGCCAAGCCAAACTGGACGGACCCGTTGGCTACACCTTC	16	TRBJ1-2	TRBV4-3	.	.
CASSSEMEGHRNNYGYTF	TGTGCCAGCAGTTCTGAGATGGAGGGCCATAGAAATAACTATGGCTACACCTTC	18	TRBJ1-2	TRBV11-1	.	.
CASSLDQLGEQFF	TGTGCCAGCAGCTTAGATCAGTTGGGTGAGCAGTTCTTC	13	TRBJ2-1	TRBV7-9	.	many
CASTDGLQETQYF	TGCGCCAGCACAGACGGGCTCCAAGAGACCCAGTACTTC	13	TRBJ2-5	TRBV5-1	.	many
CASSRLPGHNIYEQYF	TGTGCCAGCAGTCGACTTCCGGGACATAATATCTACGAGCAGTACTTC	16	TRBJ2-7	TRBV6-1	.	few
CASSFVSNNEQFF	TGTGCCAGCAGCTTCGTTTCGAACAATGAGCAGTTCTTC	13	TRBJ2-1	TRBV5-6	.	few
CASREDSRTDTQYF	TGTGCCAGCAGAGAGGACAGCCGCACAGATACGCAGTATTTT	14	TRBJ2-3	TRBV12-3/TRBV12-4	.	few
CASSFAGESQETQYF	TGTGCCAGCAGTTTTGCGGGAGAAAGCCAAGAGACCCAGTACTTC	15	TRBJ2-5	TRBV28	TRBD2	few
CASSLIPSDTQYF	TGTGCCAGCAGCCTAATCCCATCGGATACGCAGTATTTT	13	TRBJ2-3	TRBV6-1	.	few
CASSGLGPFYEQYF	TGTGCCAGCAGTGGGCTAGGCCCTTTCTACGAGCAGTACTTC	14	TRBJ2-7	TRBV6-1	.	.
CASSFESAGETQYF	TGTGCCAGCAGTTTTGAGTCGGCGGGGGAGACCCAGTACTTC	14	TRBJ2-5	TRBV12-3/TRBV12-4	.	few
CASREGGPGYGYTF	TGTGCCAGCAGGGAGGGAGGCCCAGGCTATGGCTACACCTTC	14	TRBJ1-2	TRBV9	.	many
CASSEDWGLVGYEQYF	TGTGCCAGCAGTGAAGATTGGGGACTGGTCGGCTACGAGCAGTACTTC	16	TRBJ2-7	TRBV2	.	.
CASPHPRDSSSYNEQFF	TGTGCCAGCCCCCACCCGCGCGACTCGAGCTCCTACAATGAGCAGTTCTTC	17	TRBJ2-1	TRBV21-1	.	.
CASSSLRGGYNTGELFF	TGTGCCAGCAGCTCATTAAGGGGGGGTTATAACACCGGGGAGCTGTTTTTT	17	TRBJ2-2	TRBV12-3/TRBV12-4	.	few
CASSRPYGLAAYEQYF	TGTGCCAGCAGCCGACCGTATGGGCTAGCGGCCTACGAGCAGTACTTC	16	TRBJ2-7	TRBV7-2	TRBD2	few
CASSTEQGDPEQYF	TGCGCCAGCAGCACAGAGCAGGGGGATCCCGAGCAGTACTTC	14	TRBJ2-7	TRBV4-1	TRBD1	few
CASSLEKWGLAEKTDTQYF	TGTGCCAGCAGCTTAGAAAAGTGGGGCCTAGCGGAAAAGACAGATACGCAGTATTTT	19	TRBJ2-3	TRBV11-1	TRBD2	few
CASSLFPDRVTPSGGWETQYF	TGTGCCAGCAGCTTATTCCCGGACAGGGTGACCCCAAGCGGGGGTTGGGAGACCCAGTACTTC	21	TRBJ2-5	TRBV11-1	.	few
CATSSGLVADTQYF	TGTGCCACCAGCTCCGGGTTAGTAGCAGATACGCAGTATTTT	14	TRBJ2-3	TRBV15	.	.
CASSFRDLLFSYEQYF	TGTGCCAGCAGCTTCCGGGATCTACTTTTCTCCTACGAGCAGTACTTC	16	TRBJ2-7	TRBV7-9	.	few
CSAREQGDRSYNEQFF	TGCAGTGCTAGAGAGCAGGGGGACCGCTCCTACAATGAGCAGTTCTTC	16	TRBJ2-1	TRBV20-1	TRBD1	many
CASSYLVWDGTYEQYF	TGTGCCAGCAGTTACTTAGTATGGGACGGAACCTACGAGCAGTACTTC	16	TRBJ2-7	TRBV6-2/TRBV6-3	.	few
CASSETPGATNEKLFF	TGTGCCAGCAGTGAGACCCCAGGTGCAACTAATGAAAAACTGTTTTTT	16	TRBJ1-4	TRBV2	.	many
CATSDSLAGALTDTQYF	TGTGCCACCAGTGATTCTCTAGCGGGGGCCCTCACAGATACGCAGTATTTT	17	TRBJ2-3	TRBV24-1	TRBD2	few
CSVETQEGQPGETQYF	TGCAGCGTCGAAACACAAGAGGGACAGCCGGGTGAGACCCAGTACTTC	16	TRBJ2-5	TRBV29-1	TRBD1	many
CASSHSYAGLVYNEQFF	TGCGCCAGCAGCCATTCCTACGCGGGACTAGTCTACAATGAGCAGTTCTTC	17	TRBJ2-1	TRBV4-3	TRBD2	few
CASSGGLAGATYEQYF	TGCGCCAGCAGCGGGGGACTAGCGGGGGCCACATACGAGCAGTACTTC	16	TRBJ2-7	TRBV5-1	TRBD2	.
CASSQHVGTGSVGELFF	TGTGCCAGCAGCCAACATGTCGGGACAGGGTCCGTCGGGGAGCTGTTTTTT	17	TRBJ2-2	TRBV7-8	TRBD1	few
CASSVVSGGAHEQYF	TGTGCCAGCAGCGTTGTTAGCGGGGGGGCCCACGAGCAGTACTTC	15	TRBJ2-7	TRBV5-4	TRBD2	many
CASILEPLGTDTQYF	TGCGCCAGCATTCTGGAGCCGTTAGGCACAGATACGCAGTATTTT	15	TRBJ2-3	TRBV10-1	.	few
CASSLGQIYEQYF	TGCGCCAGCAGCTTGGGACAGATCTACGAGCAGTACTTC	13	TRBJ2-7	TRBV5-1	.	many
CASSFGELAGREQYF	TGTGCCAGCAGTTTTGGGGAACTAGCGGGTCGCGAGCAGTACTTC	15	TRBJ2-7	TRBV28	TRBD2	.
CFSGAQGYTF	TGCTTCTCAGGGGCGCAGGGCTACACCTTC	10	TRBJ1-2	TRBV20-1	.	.
CASSDPSSEGATDTQYF	TGTGCCAGCAGCGATCCTTCCAGCGAAGGGGCCACAGATACGCAGTATTTT	17	TRBJ2-3	TRBV2	.	.
CASSYGGDTDTQYF	TGTGCCAGCAGTTATGGGGGTGATACAGATACGCAGTATTTT	14	TRBJ2-3	TRBV6-5	.	many
CATRSVAGVGEQYF	TGCGCCACCAGAAGTGTAGCGGGAGTTGGAGAGCAGTACTTC	14	TRBJ2-7	TRBV4-1	TRBD2	few
CASSLTAGSSYEQYF	TGTGCCAGCAGCTTAACAGCGGGGTCCTCCTACGAGCAGTACTTC	15	TRBJ2-7	TRBV7-9	TRBD2	many
CAWYSGGAKDEQFF	TGTGCCTGGTATAGCGGGGGGGCCAAAGATGAGCAGTTCTTC	14	TRBJ2-1	TRBV7-9	TRBD2	many
CASSLSLQGARSTDTQYF	TGTGCCAGCAGTTTATCCCTACAGGGGGCGAGAAGCACAGATACGCAGTATTTT	18	TRBJ2-3	TRBV28	TRBD1	many
CAIRTSGGSSSYNEQFF	TGTGCCATTCGGACTAGCGGGGGGTCGAGCTCCTACAATGAGCAGTTCTTC	17	TRBJ2-1	TRBV10-3	TRBD2	few
CASSETGYKNIQYF	TGTGCCAGCAGTGAAACGGGGTATAAAAACATTCAGTACTTC	14	TRBJ2-4	TRBV2	.	many
CASSPPGSADTGELFF	TGTGCCAGCAGCCCCCCCGGGAGCGCTGACACCGGGGAGCTGTTTTTT	16	TRBJ2-2	TRBV7-9	.	few
CSVAAGYYEQYF	TGCAGCGTTGCCGCCGGATACTACGAGCAGTACTTC	12	TRBJ2-7	TRBV29-1	.	.
CASSLGGGSNQPQHF	TGTGCCAGCAGCTTAGGTGGGGGAAGCAATCAGCCCCAGCATTTT	15	TRBJ1-5	TRBV7-2	.	many
CASSVETGGAYNEQFF	TGTGCCAGCAGCGTAGAGACGGGGGGGGCCTACAATGAGCAGTTCTTC	16	TRBJ2-1	TRBV9	TRBD2	few